This paragraph covers one TCR beta chain sequence. This sample stems from a study of blood T cell repertoires in COVID-19. Germline lookup yields CDR1 SGHTS and CDR2 YDEGEE. V was pared by 6 bases and J by 5 bases, with 12 bases of the junction left unmatched. CDR3 length: 15 residues. The method was immunoSEQ multiplex PCR; TCRdb's version includes in-frame clones alone and lacks a portion of them. This repertoire shows about 250,000 clones, 80% to 90% found once; its top ten account for roughly 5%. Sequencing was performed on peripheral blood. V is TRBV5-8 and J is TRBJ2-7; 9 nucleotides align to TRBD2. The sequence came from an elderly man with acute or convalescent COVID-19. The CDR3 nucleotides read TGTGCCAGCACCCCCGATAGCGGGAGCTGGCACGAGCAGTACTTC. Translating gives CASTPDSGSWHEQYF.